The present T cell receptor (beta chain) was sequenced within a study of T cell responses to AZD1222 COVID-19 vaccine. Regarding the study as a whole: Breadth and depth of Spike-specific TCRs rose after two AZD1222 doses. There were vaccine-associated CD4 TCRs across spike, dominant at 160-218 and 743-854. A mostly white British donor set with more females was recruited, and clonal diversity was possibly underestimated. Repertoire samples came only from after the peak T cell response.

Per the germline V gene, CDR1 is MNHNS and CDR2 is SASEGT. CDR3 length: 16 amino acids. Trimming stripped 0 bases from V and 0 bases from J, with 11 bases between. Concerning this clone itself: Its antigen is unknown.

Sequencing was performed with immunoSEQ multiplex PCR; in TCRdb, only in-frame clones are kept and a portion is missing. The sample has about 160,000 clones; 85% to 90% are singletons. The V and J genes are TRBV6-1 and TRBJ1-2; possible D gene TRBD1, 5 bases. The starting material was peripheral blood, obtained on day 0 of AZD1222 vaccination. The receptor was derived from an adult in good health. The CDR3 region is CASSEAGRNPNYGYTF. The CDR3 nucleotides read TGTGCCAGCAGTGAAGCGGGGCGGAACCCTAACTATGGCTACACCTTC.